These 26 T cell receptor beta chains were sequenced from one sample in a study of post-analysis software for immune sequencing data. No antigen has been assigned to these receptors. Each TCR beta cDNA library carried unique molecular identifiers. A single record per CDR3 protein comes from TCRdb applying MiXCR to the PCR reads. The sample lists a few hundred thousand distinct CDR3 sequences; approximately 31% were seen once. Study findings and constraints: TRBV5-6, TRBV5-1 and TRBV20-1 were among a handful of TRBV segments more frequent in patients than controls.

The sample was blood. The receptors were sampled from a girl aged 2 to 17 with multiple sclerosis.

This clonotype showed up just a few times. The chain couples TRBV18 to TRBJ2-3; 10 bases line up with TRBD2. This CDR3 contains 16 residues. The J segment lost 0 bases and the V segment lost 2 bases, leaving 2 bases of the junction unmatched. Germline V lookup: CDR1 KGHSH, CDR2 LQKENI. The CDR3 nucleotides are TGTGCCAGCTCACCAGCACTAGCGGGGAGCACAGATACGCAGTATTTT. Translation gives CASSPALAGSTDTQYF.

This clonotype was seen more than once but under ten times. Here the CDR3 DNA reads TGTGCCAGCAGTGAAGACCAGGCCGGAATAATTGGCTACACCTTC. Translation: CASSEDQAGIIGYTF. This chain connects TRBV6-1 to TRBJ1-2; D not resolved. From germline, CDR1 is MNHNS and CDR2 SASEGT. The CDR3 runs 15 residues. Trimming took 1 base from V and 7 from J, leaving 16 bases between them.

This chain joins TRBV6-1 and TRBJ2-5, with D possibly matching TRBD1 (6 bases). Gene TRBJ2-1 matches the end of the DNA better, so the J call may be wrong. The germline V gene encodes CDR1 MNHNS and CDR2 SASEGT. This CDR3 has 12 amino acids. The CDR3 DNA reads as TGTGCCACCGGACAGTACCAAGAGACCCAGTTCTTC. This codes for CATGQYQETQFF.

The table lists this clonotype with a few counts. This chain joins TRBV5-1 and TRBJ2-7, with 15 positions matching TRBD2. J gave up 1 base and V 3 bases, and 8 bases lay outside the gene matches. The CDR3 is 18 residues long. Germline V lookup: CDR1 SGHRS, CDR2 YFSETQ. CDR3: CASSSGLAGGDLSYEQYF. The CDR3 region has the DNA TGCGCCAGCAGCTCGGGACTAGCGGGGGGCGATTTGTCCTACGAGCAGTACTTC.

The V gene is TRBV12-3 or TRBV12-4, the J gene TRBJ1-2; possible D gene TRBD1, 5 bases. The CDR3 sequence is 16 residues long. Trimming left V 5 bases short and J 8 bases short, with 24 bases between. This chain's CDR3 is CASSPRADSASRGYTF. CDR3 DNA: TGTGCCAGCAGTCCCCGCGCTGACAGCGCTTCTAGGGGCTACACCTTC.

The rearrangement uses TRBV10-3 and TRBJ2-4; 7 positions agree with TRBD2. The end of the DNA aligns better with TRBJ2-7, so the J call may be wrong. This CDR3 has 13 amino acids. Germline loops: CDR1 ENHRY, CDR2 SYGVKD. The CDR3 protein is CAIGSGLTHEQYF. The CDR3 coding sequence is TGTGCCATCGGGTCGGGACTAACCCACGAGCAGTACTTC.

The sample holds a few counts of this clonotype. The V gene is TRBV20-1, the J gene TRBJ2-5, with a tentative D call TRBD1 (5 bases). The CDR3 covers 14 residues. The V and J ends lost 0 bases and 1 base respectively, with 9 bases between them. CDR1 is DFQATT and CDR2 is SNEGSKA in the germline V gene (reference sequence). CDR3 in amino acids: CSARDSRVQETQYF. The CDR3 nucleotides are TGCAGTGCTAGAGATAGCAGGGTCCAAGAGACCCAGTACTTC.

This clonotype was detected only a few times. V gene TRBV5-1 combines with J gene TRBJ1-4; no clear D gene. This CDR3 comprises 13 residues. The V end lost 2 bases, the J end lost 6 bases, and 8 bases lay between the germline ends. Germline CDR1 and CDR2: SGHRS and YFSETQ. The CDR3: CASSLRMDEKLFF. CDR3 sequence (DNA): TGCGCCAGCAGCTTACGGATGGATGAAAAACTGTTTTTT.

The chain employs TRBV15 and TRBJ1-1; 7 positions match TRBD1. This CDR3 has 16 residues. The junction had 9 bases not matched to a gene; V was cut back by 1 base and J by 4 bases. Germline CDR1 is LNHNV and CDR2 is YYDKDF (reference sequence). CDR3 sequence (DNA): TGTGCCACCAGCAGAGGACAGGGTGGTTGGGGCACTGAAGCTTTCTTT. Its translation: CATSRGQGGWGTEAFF.

This chain links TRBV2 with TRBJ2-5; 9 bases are a match to TRBD2. V trimming: 7 bases; J trimming: 7 bases; junction bases outside the gene matches: 7. From germline, CDR1 is SNHLY and CDR2 FYNNEI. The CDR3 has 13 amino acids. CDR3 region: CASTVAGAGTQYF. CDR3 bases: TGTGCCAGCACTGTAGCGGGGGCTGGGACCCAGTACTTC.

This sequence joins TRBV29-1 and TRBJ1-1; no clear D. V lost 7 bases, J lost 1 base, and 16 bases lay in between. Looked up from germline, CDR1 is SQVTM and CDR2 is ANQGSEA. The CDR3 runs 14 residues. CDR3 region: CSAPQVEGNTEAFF. In DNA form, the CDR3 reads TGCAGCGCCCCCCAGGTCGAGGGGAACACTGAAGCTTTCTTT.

This clonotype has more than one count but fewer than ten. V and J are TRBV29-1 and TRBJ2-5; D gene uncertain. The CDR3 sequence is 12 residues long. Germline V lookup: CDR1 SQVTM, CDR2 ANQGSEA. V was pared by 6 bases and J by 5 bases, with 13 bases between. CDR3 residues: CSVVGSSETQYF. For the CDR3, the DNA is TGCAGCGTCGTCGGGTCGTCGGAGACCCAGTACTTC.

The genes are TRBV18 and TRBJ2-7, with TRBD2 identical over 8 bases. Germline values: CDR1 KGHSH, CDR2 LQKENI. There are 13 residues in the CDR3. V gave up 3 bases and J gave up 3 bases; unmatched junction bases: 1. As DNA, the CDR3 is TGTGCCAGCTCACCGGGACTAGACTACGAGCAGTACTTC. Translating gives CASSPGLDYEQYF.

This clonotype has only a few counts. The chain recombines TRBV6-5 with TRBJ2-3, with D possibly being TRBD2 (6 bases). V was clipped by 6 bases and J by 2 bases, with 15 bases between them. The CDR3 consists of 15 residues. The germline V gene encodes CDR1 MNHEY and CDR2 SVGAGI. DNA for the CDR3: TGTGCCAGCAGGATCGGGGGACTCCCCACAGATACGCAGTATTTT. Its protein product is CASRIGGLPTDTQYF.

This chain uses TRBV7-2 with TRBJ1-1; D remains unclear. V was clipped by 7 bases and J by 5 bases, with 14 bases between them. Germline lookup yields CDR1 SGHTA and CDR2 FQGNSA. This CDR3 has 13 amino acids. This CDR3 is CASTPSWETEAFF. DNA for the CDR3: TGTGCCAGCACCCCGAGTTGGGAGACTGAAGCTTTCTTT. Variable domain in full (rest from reference TRBV7-2 and TRBJ1-1): GAGVSQSPSNKVTEKGKDVELRCDPISGHTALYWYRQSLGQGLEFLIYFQGNSAPDKSGLPSDRFSAERTGGSVSTLTIQRTQQEDSAVYLCASTPSWETEAFFGQGTRLTVV.

Notes on this clonotype: Its ends do not fully match the called genes, so a read error is possible. The V and J genes are TRBV20-1 and TRBJ2-7; tentatively, D is TRBD1 or TRBD2 (5 bases each). The DNA end lines up better with TRBJ2-4; the J call may be wrong. Germline V gives CDR1 DFQATT, CDR2 SNEGSKA (reference sequence). The CDR3 contains 15 residues. The CDR3 DNA follows: TGCAGTACTAGAGATGAGGGGTGGACCAAAAACATTCAGTACTTC. This translates into CSTRDEGWTKNIQYF.

In this sample, this clonotype turned up a few times. The chain uses TRBV15 and TRBJ2-6; D is perhaps TRBD2 (5 bases). Germline CDR1 is LNHNV and CDR2 is YYDKDF (reference sequence). V shed 11 bases and J shed 0 bases, with 14 bases lying between them. The CDR3 consists of 15 residues. In nucleotides, the CDR3 is TGTGCCGTCGGGAACCTCAACTCTGGGGCCAACGTCCTGACTTTC. Translated: CAVGNLNSGANVLTF.

The rearrangement links TRBV20-1 to TRBJ2-5, with D perhaps assigned TRBD1 or TRBD2 (5 bases each). V was trimmed by 5 bases and J by 2 bases, leaving 12 bases between them. The germline V gene encodes CDR1 DFQATT and CDR2 SNEGSKA (reference sequence). This CDR3 region has 13 residues. The CDR3 DNA reads as TGCAGTGCTCCTGGGACCGATCAAGAGACCCAGTACTTC. Encoded protein: CSAPGTDQETQYF.

This clonotype appeared many times. One end of the junction fails to match germline, which may point to a read error. The rearrangement joins TRBV5-1 to TRBJ2-7; a possible D gene is TRBD2 (6 bases). This CDR3 is built from 13 residues. CDR1 is SGHRS, CDR2 YFSETQ, per germline. The CDR3 DNA reads TGTGCCAGCCGGGGGACCGGAACCTACGAGCAGTACTTC. This translates into CASRGTGTYEQYF.

This clonotype turned up a few times. V usage is TRBV18 and J usage is TRBJ2-3; 9 bases are a match to TRBD2. The J segment lost 4 bases and the V segment lost 3 bases, leaving 14 bases of the junction unmatched. The CDR3 is 18 residues long. Germline V CDR1 and CDR2: KGHSH, LQKENI. The DNA for the CDR3 is TGTGCCAGCTCACCCCTTCCGACTAGCGGAGTCTCCCCAGATACGCAGTATTTT. It codes for CASSPLPTSGVSPDTQYF.

CDR3 sequence reads: CASSPNYQETQYF. The CDR3 nucleotides are TGTGCCAGCAGCCCGAACTACCAAGAGACCCAGTACTTC. V usage is TRBV7-7 and J usage is TRBJ2-5; D not certain. Germline values: CDR1 SSHAT, CDR2 FNYEAQ (reference sequence). The CDR3 extends over 13 amino acids. V lost 5 bases to trimming and J lost 0 bases, with 7 bases between them.

This clonotype occurred a few times. This chain joins TRBV5-1 and TRBJ1-1; the D is unclear. The length of the CDR3 is 14 residues. With 1 base removed from V and 0 bases from J, the gap between germline ends came to 7 bases. Germline V gene lookup returns CDR1 SGHRS and CDR2 YFSETQ. CDR3 bases: TGCGCCAGCAGCTTGACCGTGTTGAACACTGAAGCTTTCTTT. Its translation is CASSLTVLNTEAFF.

This chain connects TRBV5-1 to TRBJ2-3; D remains ambiguous. The CDR3 extends over 13 amino acids. V lost 2 bases, J lost 6 bases, and 10 bases lay in between. The germline V gene encodes CDR1 SGHRS and CDR2 YFSETQ. CDR3 residues: CASSFAPLDTQYF. The CDR3 coding sequence is TGCGCCAGCAGCTTCGCCCCTTTGGATACGCAGTATTTT. Supplemented by reference TRBV5-1 and TRBJ2-3, the full variable domain reads KAGVTQTPRYLIKTRGQQVTLSCSPISGHRSVSWYQQTPGQGLQFLFEYFSETQRNKGNFPGRFSGRQFSNSRSEMNVSTLELGDSALYLCASSFAPLDTQYFGPGTRLTVL.

The chain couples TRBV20-1 to TRBJ2-5, with TRBD2 matching over 9 bases. Near its end, the DNA agrees better with TRBJ2-7, so the J call may be wrong. Germline V gene data show CDR1 as DFQATT and CDR2 as SNEGSKA (reference sequence). The CDR3 has 15 residues. CDR3 DNA sequence: TGCAGTGCTAGAGATATGCGGGGGGGTAACTACGAGCAGTACTTC. This sequence encodes CSARDMRGGNYEQYF.

The V and J genes are TRBV7-3 and TRBJ2-3, with D possibly being TRBD2 (7 bases). The germline V gene encodes CDR1 SGHTA and CDR2 FQGTGA. V was pared by 5 bases and J by 7 bases, with 13 bases between. The CDR3 sequence is 13 residues long. CDR3 sequence (DNA): TGTGCCAGCAGCCTGGGGGGGGGCCATACGCAGTATTTT. Translation gives CASSLGGGHTQYF.

The chain links TRBV28 to TRBJ2-7; TRBD1 matches at 7 bases. V lost 4 bases to trimming and J lost 2 bases; unmatched junction nucleotides: 8. The germline V gene has CDR1 MDHEN and CDR2 SYDVKM. CDR3 length equals 15 residues. CDR3: CASSSPGQEPYEQYF. CDR3 coding DNA: TGTGCCAGCAGTTCCCCAGGACAGGAGCCCTACGAGCAGTACTTC.